What follows is one TCR beta chain and its context. V lost 5 bases, J lost 0 bases, and 4 bases stayed unmatched. Germline values: CDR1 SGHTA, CDR2 FQGNSA. This CDR3 has 15 amino acids. This specimen comes from a study of blood T cell repertoires in COVID-19. The overall study: The study drew acute and convalescent COVID-19 samples from the United States, Italy and Spain. In each case, the material was cDNA or gDNA derived from T cells, B-cell-depleted T cells, or PBMCs.

In the original workflow: Cell counts per sample came from amplifying reference gene primers. Repertoires were generated with immunoSEQ multiplex PCR, while TCRdb's copy carries only in-frame clones and drops some. For V, J and clone size, that table is used; D and trimming come from the DNA. The data contain around 100,000 clones, 70% to 90% of them singletons. The chain recombines TRBV7-2 with TRBJ1-5; 7 nucleotides align to TRBD1. Source material: peripheral blood. The TCR originated in a human donor in a cohort sampled during active COVID-19. The CDR3, as DNA: TGTGCCAGCAGCAAAACAGGGGATAGCAATCAGCCCCAGCATTTT. This sequence encodes CASSKTGDSNQPQHF.